This passage covers 29 T cell receptor beta chains from one sample sequenced in a study of T cell responses to AZD1222 COVID-19 vaccine. This table comes from immunoSEQ multiplex PCR, and its TCRdb copy is limited to in-frame clones, with some not included. The table records approximately 110,000 clones, roughly 90% of them present only once. The sequenced sample was peripheral blood, obtained on day 0 of AZD1222 vaccination. These receptors all come from an adult in good health.

V and J are TRBV30 and TRBJ2-7; a possible D gene is TRBD1 (5 bases). The germline CDR1 and CDR2 sequences are GTSNPN and SVGIG (reference sequence). The ends were cut back, 5 bases at V and 7 bases at J, with 15 bases in the middle. The CDR3 totals 12 residues. The CDR3, as DNA: TGTGCCTGGGACGTGGTGGGGCGGGAGCAGTACTTC. Protein: CAWDVVGREQYF.

V is TRBV5-1 and J is TRBJ1-1; TRBD1 agrees at 8 bases. The CDR3 loop spans 16 amino acids. Looked up from germline, CDR1 is SGHRS and CDR2 is YFSETQ. Unmatched junction bases numbered 11, after V lost 4 bases and J lost 3 bases. CDR3 DNA: TGCGCCAGCAGCCGAGGAGGGACAGGAACATACACTGAAGCTTTCTTT. It encodes CASSRGGTGTYTEAFF.

The rearrangement links TRBV7-9 to TRBJ1-6; D perhaps matches TRBD1 (5 bases). The V end was cut by 6 bases, the J end by 10 bases, with 13 bases between. Germline V gene lookup returns CDR1 SEHNR and CDR2 FQNEAQ (reference sequence). The CDR3 consists of 13 residues. CDR3 DNA: TGTGCCAGCAGGCAGGGTTTTGGCTCACCCCTCCACTTT. This gives the protein CASRQGFGSPLHF.

The genes are TRBV3-1 (or the pseudogene TRBV3-2) and TRBJ2-5; D is unresolved. V was clipped by 2 bases and J by 2 bases, with 12 bases between them. This CDR3 contains 15 residues. Germline V gene lookup returns CDR1 LGHDT and CDR2 YNNKEL (reference sequence). The CDR3 sequence is CASSQLVGSQETQYF. The CDR3 DNA is TGTGCCAGCAGCCAACTCGTCGGATCACAAGAGACCCAGTACTTC.

The chain carries TRBV6-1 and TRBJ1-4; TRBD1 aligns across 8 bases. Germline V gene lookup returns CDR1 MNHNS and CDR2 SASEGT. Trimming at V came to 1 base and at J to 8 bases, leaving 6 bases not matched to a gene. This CDR3 is 15 amino acids long. CDR3 protein: CASSEGVTGGEKLFF. CDR3 sequence (DNA): TGTGCCAGCAGTGAAGGGGTAACAGGGGGGGAAAAACTGTTTTTT.

The chain uses TRBV11-2 and TRBJ2-7; 10 positions match TRBD1. The CDR3 totals 18 residues. Germline CDR1 reads SGHAT; CDR2 reads FQNNGV. The V gene end was trimmed by 5 bases and the J gene end by 2 bases; junction bases not matched to a gene: 15. The CDR3 loop is CASSQGSITGTGAYEQYF. The CDR3 bases are TGTGCCAGCAGCCAGGGAAGTATCACCGGGACAGGGGCCTACGAGCAGTACTTC.

This rearrangement joins TRBV7-3 to TRBJ2-7; D is possibly TRBD2 (6 bases). V gave up 1 base and J gave up 6 bases, with 10 bases separating them. In germline, CDR1 is SGHTA, CDR2 FQGTGA. The CDR3 covers 13 residues. The CDR3 coding sequence is TGTGCCAGCAGCTTAATGCGGGATGGCGAGCAGTACTTC. It translates to CASSLMRDGEQYF. The full variable domain, in which reference TRBV7-3 and TRBJ2-7 provide the parts outside the CDR3, is GAGVSQTPSNKVTEKGKYVELRCDPISGHTALYWYRQSLGQGPEFLIYFQGTGAADDSGLPNDRFFAVRPEGSVSTLKIQRTERGDSAVYLCASSLMRDGEQYFGPGTRLTVT.

The CDR3 DNA follows: TGTGCCAGCAGCTTAAATGCCCACGAGCAGTACTTC. It translates to CASSLNAHEQYF. The chain recombines TRBV7-2 with TRBJ2-7; D ambiguous. The CDR3 covers 12 residues. The ends were cut back, 2 bases at V and 5 bases at J, with 7 bases in the middle. Germline V CDR1 and CDR2: SGHTA, FQGNSA.

This chain joins TRBV4-3 and TRBJ2-1; 9 positions match TRBD2. V lost 1 base, J lost 4 bases, and 5 bases stayed unmatched. The germline gives CDR1 LGHNA, CDR2 YSLEER. The CDR3 consists of 16 residues. In DNA, the CDR3 is TGCGCCAGCAGCCAAGGCCGACTAGCGGCGTACAATGAGCAGTTCTTC. Translation: CASSQGRLAAYNEQFF.

This clone was seen once. The V call is TRBV25-1, the J call TRBJ1-1; TRBD1 might be the D (5 bases). The V end lost 7 bases, the J end lost 0 bases, and 9 bases lay between the germline ends. This CDR3 has 13 residues. Germline V lookup: CDR1 MGHDK, CDR2 SYGVNS. The CDR3 region is CASIRQMNTEAFF. CDR3 bases: TGTGCCAGCATTAGACAGATGAACACTGAAGCTTTCTTT.

V gene TRBV13 combines with J gene TRBJ2-1; 13 bases line up with TRBD2. Germline-derived CDR1 and CDR2 are PRHDT and FYEKMQ (reference sequence). Trimming cost V 5 bases and J 5 bases; bases outside gene matches: 9. This CDR3 comprises 17 residues. CDR3 loop: CASSRYSGLAGNNEQFF. CDR3 coding DNA: TGTGCCAGCAGCCGATACTCGGGACTAGCGGGAAACAATGAGCAGTTCTTC.

The chain uses TRBV28 and TRBJ1-5; 10 bases are a match to TRBD1. J lost 3 bases, V lost 4 bases, and 9 bases had no gene match. The CDR3 contains 17 residues. Germline assignment: CDR1 MDHEN and CDR2 SYDVKM. CDR3 in DNA: TGTGCCAGCAGTTCCCCGGGACAGGGGTTTGCCAATCAGCCCCAGCATTTT. Amino acid sequence: CASSSPGQGFANQPQHF.

The chain uses TRBV6-2 or TRBV6-3 and TRBJ2-2, with TRBD2 matching over 9 bases. Germline V gives CDR1 MNHEY, CDR2 SVGEGT. With 6 bases clipped from V and 5 bases from J, the junction kept 10 bases outside the gene matches. The CDR3 runs to 16 residues. The CDR3 DNA is TGTGCCAGCAGCCCTAGCGGGACCCCGGGGACCGGGGAGCTGTTTTTT. Encoded protein: CASSPSGTPGTGELFF.

V gene TRBV7-2 combines with J gene TRBJ2-1; 7 bases match TRBD1. There are 12 residues in the CDR3. The germline V gene has CDR1 SGHTA and CDR2 FQGNSA. J lost 8 bases, V lost 3 bases, and 1 base had no gene match. The CDR3 DNA is TGTGCCAGCAGCTTCACAGGGGATGAGCAGTTCTTC. This encodes CASSFTGDEQFF.

The chain links TRBV7-9 to TRBJ1-2; D gene ambiguous. This CDR3 has 14 residues. V dropped 1 base and J dropped 5 bases, with 11 bases sitting between them. CDR1 SEHNR and CDR2 FQNEAQ come from the germline V gene (reference sequence). The CDR3 sequence is CASSLEATLYGYTF. The DNA of the CDR3 is TGTGCCAGCAGCTTAGAGGCGACGTTGTATGGCTACACCTTC.

CDR3 in amino acids: CASSWDFQETQYF. The CDR3 DNA reads TGTGCCAGCAGTTGGGACTTCCAAGAGACCCAGTACTTC. The gene calls are TRBV6-5 and TRBJ2-5, with D maybe TRBD2 (6 bases). V gave up 4 bases and J gave up 1 base, with 7 bases separating them. Germline assignment: CDR1 MNHEY and CDR2 SVGAGI. This CDR3 spans 13 amino acids.

The V call is TRBV19, the J call TRBJ1-3, with unresolved D. The CDR3 runs 12 residues. Germline values: CDR1 LNHDA, CDR2 SQIVND (reference sequence). V lost 9 bases, J lost 0 bases, and 6 bases lay in between. The CDR3 DNA sequence: TGTGCCAGCAGTGACTCTGGAAACACCATATATTTT. Its translation: CASSDSGNTIYF.

V gene TRBV4-3 combines with J gene TRBJ1-1; D gene ambiguous. V was clipped by 3 bases and J by 6 bases, with 11 bases between them. This CDR3 is built from 13 residues. Germline V gene lookup returns CDR1 LGHNA and CDR2 YSLEER. The CDR3 protein is CASSHELGPEAFF. The CDR3 DNA is TGCGCCAGCAGCCATGAACTGGGCCCTGAAGCTTTCTTT.

The chain links TRBV7-2 to TRBJ2-1; D might be TRBD2 (6 bases). CDR3 length equals 16 residues. In germline, CDR1 is SGHTA, CDR2 FQGNSA. V was cut by 5 bases and J by 2 bases, with 16 bases left in between. The CDR3 loop reads CASSITYRGTYNEQFF. The CDR3 region has the DNA TGTGCCAGCAGCATTACTTACCGGGGGACCTACAATGAGCAGTTCTTC.

V is TRBV14 and J is TRBJ2-6; D remains unclear. Germline V lookup: CDR1 SGHDN, CDR2 FVKESK. This CDR3 is 17 amino acids long. Trimming removed 0 bases at V and 2 bases at J, with 11 bases between. This chain's CDR3 is CASSQERSSPGANVLTF. CDR3 DNA: TGTGCCAGCAGCCAAGAACGTAGCAGTCCTGGGGCCAACGTCCTGACTTTC.

V usage is TRBV7-2 and J usage is TRBJ2-7, with TRBD2 identical over 8 bases. Germline trimming cut 4 bases from V and 6 bases from J; bases unmatched to any gene: 11. The CDR3 extends over 15 amino acids. From germline, CDR1 is SGHTA and CDR2 FQGNSA. The CDR3 here is CASSSSGTRQAEQYF. In nucleotides, the CDR3 is TGTGCCAGCAGCTCATCCGGGACTAGACAGGCCGAGCAGTACTTC.

About this clone itself: This specimen includes other DNA sequences encoding the same CDR3. This chain links TRBV2 with TRBJ1-5; 10 nucleotides align to TRBD1. This CDR3 has 15 amino acids. The junction had 6 bases not matched to a gene; V was cut back by 6 bases and J by 4 bases. Looked up from germline, CDR1 is SNHLY and CDR2 is FYNNEI. The CDR3 region is CASSRQGAGNQPQHF. DNA for the CDR3: TGTGCCAGCAGCCGACAGGGGGCAGGGAATCAGCCCCAGCATTTT.

The chain combines TRBV4-3 with TRBJ1-6, with D tentatively TRBD1 (5 bases). CDR3 length: 17 residues. V lost 1 base and J 9 bases, leaving 19 bases between the germline ends. CDR1 and CDR2 (germline): LGHNA, YSLEER. The CDR3 here is CASSQGGVSGSSSPLHF. The DNA of the CDR3 is TGCGCCAGCAGCCAAGGGGGGGTCAGCGGGTCATCTTCACCCCTCCACTTT.

The CDR3 loop reads CASRPGRDRLNEKLFF. CDR3 in DNA: TGTGCCAGTAGACCCGGGCGGGACAGGCTTAATGAAAAACTGTTTTTT. The chain uses TRBV19 and TRBJ1-4; TRBD1 matches 8 bases. The CDR3 is 16 amino acids. Germline CDR1 LNHDA, CDR2 SQIVND (reference sequence). V lost 6 bases to trimming and J lost 4 bases; unmatched junction nucleotides: 10.

This sequence joins TRBV11-2 and TRBJ2-7; tentatively, D is TRBD1 or TRBD2 (5 bases each). This CDR3 region has 14 residues. Trimming pared 5 bases from V and 2 bases from J, leaving 13 bases between. Germline loops: CDR1 SGHAT, CDR2 FQNNGV. The chain's CDR3 is CASSPPGRAYEQYF. CDR3 bases: TGTGCCAGCAGCCCCCCAGGGCGGGCCTACGAGCAGTACTTC.

The chain joins TRBV6-2 or TRBV6-3 to TRBJ1-1; possibly TRBD1 for D (5 bases). The CDR3 consists of 14 residues. Germline CDR1 reads MNHEY; CDR2 reads SVGEGT. V lost 0 bases and J lost 3, with 8 bases in between. The DNA for the CDR3 is TGTGCCAGCAGTTACTCGACACAGGACACTGAAGCTTTCTTT. Translated: CASSYSTQDTEAFF.

This clone was recorded once. The chain couples TRBV7-2 to TRBJ1-1, with a possible D match to TRBD1 (5 bases). CDR1 SGHTA and CDR2 FQGNSA come from the germline V gene. Trimming pared 5 bases from V and 8 bases from J, leaving 12 bases between. The CDR3 runs 12 residues. CDR3 in DNA: TGTGCCAGCAGCCCCAGGGCGCCAGAAGCTTTCTTT. Protein product: CASSPRAPEAFF.

V and J are TRBV6-2 or TRBV6-3 and TRBJ1-5; 7 bases match TRBD1. V was pared by 5 bases and J by 6 bases, with 13 bases of the junction left unmatched. This CDR3 region has 16 residues. Germline CDR1 is MNHEY and CDR2 is SVGEGT. As DNA, the CDR3 is TGTGCCAGCAGTCGCGCCCGGGACAGACTTGCTCAGCCCCAGCATTTT. Amino acids: CASSRARDRLAQPQHF.

This sequence joins TRBV7-2 and TRBJ2-3; tentatively, D is TRBD1 (5 bases). The V gene's germline CDR1 is SGHTA and CDR2 FQGNSA. The CDR3 runs to 16 residues. Between the trimmed V and J ends, which lost 4 bases and 2 bases, there was a span of 16 bases. The CDR3 sequence: CASSSWTLGTTDTQYF. In nucleotides, the CDR3 is TGTGCCAGCAGCTCATGGACACTTGGAACCACAGATACGCAGTATTTT.